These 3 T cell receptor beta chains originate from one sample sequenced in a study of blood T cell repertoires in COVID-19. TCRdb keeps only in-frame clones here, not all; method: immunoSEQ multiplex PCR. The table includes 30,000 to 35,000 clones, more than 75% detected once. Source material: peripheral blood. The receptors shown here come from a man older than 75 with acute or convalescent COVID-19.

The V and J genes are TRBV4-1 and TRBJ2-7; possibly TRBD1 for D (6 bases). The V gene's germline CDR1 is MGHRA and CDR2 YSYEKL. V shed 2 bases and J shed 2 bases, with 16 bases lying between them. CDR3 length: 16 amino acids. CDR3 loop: CASSQTGTTSTYEQYF. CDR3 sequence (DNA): TGCGCCAGCAGCCAAACCGGGACAACAAGCACCTACGAGCAGTACTTC.

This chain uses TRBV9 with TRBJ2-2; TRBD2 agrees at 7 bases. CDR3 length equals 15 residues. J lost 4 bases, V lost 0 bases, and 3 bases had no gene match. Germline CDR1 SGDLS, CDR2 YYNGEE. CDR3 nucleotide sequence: TGTGCCAGCAGCGTAGGCGGGGGAGGCACCGGGGAGCTGTTTTTT. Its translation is CASSVGGGGTGELFF.

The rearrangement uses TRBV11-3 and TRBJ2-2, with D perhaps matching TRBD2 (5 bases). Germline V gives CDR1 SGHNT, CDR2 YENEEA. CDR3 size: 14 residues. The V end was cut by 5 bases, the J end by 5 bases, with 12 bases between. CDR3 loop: CASSPRRGTGELFF. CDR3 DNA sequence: TGTGCCAGCAGCCCCCGGAGAGGGACCGGGGAGCTGTTTTTT.